The source of this TCR beta chain is a study of T cell changes during pregnancy in multiple sclerosis (dated 2019 in TCRdb). About the investigation overall: In women with multiple sclerosis, the researchers looked at how the T cell repertoire shifted as pregnancy progressed.

To prepare the library, the immunoSEQ multiplex PCR assay was applied. This immuneACCESS table, as held by TCRdb, lists in-frame sequences with V and J called but not all clones. Of the missing ones, under half trace to an unresolved V gene in checked studies; the others have no known cause. The sample data list about 24,000 clones, and roughly 90% of these were observed just once. The biggest ten clones account for around 9.2% of the sample. A word on this clone: No cognate antigen has been identified for it. The input lacks base qualities; no much larger clone sits a single base away.

The sample here was CD8+ T cells from peripheral blood mononuclear cells, taken in the third trimester of pregnancy. The clonotype originates from a female donor in good health, enrolled as a control in a pregnancy study.

CDR3 region: CSVTLSGEQFF. The bases are TGCAGCGTGACGTTATCGGGGGAGCAGTTCTTC. The rearranged chain carries TRBV29-1 and TRBJ2-1, and possibly TRBD2, on 5 matching bases. V is pared back by 6 bases and J by 10 bases, with 13 bases lying between the germline termini. Taken from the germline V gene, the CDR1 and CDR2 loops are SQVTM and ANQGSEA. The CDR3 runs 11 residues from the cysteine to the phenylalanine. The only DNA kept is the CDR3, 33 bases in frame from the first base.